The 17 T cell receptor beta chains listed next were all sequenced from one sample in a study of resident and recirculating memory T cells in vitiligo (dated by TCRdb to the late 2010s). Preparation of the library involved the immunoSEQ multiplex PCR assay. Entries here come from immuneACCESS through TCRdb and include only in-frame sequences with V and J called. Some clones fail to appear in such tables; in the studies checked, an unresolved V gene covers under half of the shortfall, and the cause of the remainder is unknown. This sample holds approximately 69,000 clones; roughly 90% were observed only once. 4.9% of the sample is held by the ten biggest clonotypes. Sequencing input: blood. The source of these receptors is a male donor with vitiligo.

The gene calls are TRBV14 and TRBJ2-6; the D is unclear. Germline CDR1 and CDR2: SGHDN and FVKESK. V lost 1 base, J lost 0 bases, and 4 bases lay in between. The CDR3 has 15 amino acids. CDR3 loop: CASSQGSSGANVLTF. CDR3 nucleotides: TGTGCCAGCAGCCAAGGGAGCTCTGGGGCCAACGTCCTGACTTTC.

The chain joins TRBV7-3 to TRBJ2-6; D unclear. The germline V and J ends were trimmed by 5 bases and 1 base, with 6 bases remaining between them. Germline CDR1 is SGHTA and CDR2 is FQGTGA. The CDR3 runs to 14 residues. CDR3 in amino acids: CASSPTSGANVLTF. CDR3 in DNA: TGTGCCAGCAGCCCCACTTCTGGGGCCAACGTCCTGACTTTC.

The chain joins TRBV5-1 to TRBJ2-7; 14 bases match TRBD2. Losses at the gene ends were 2 bases for V and 0 bases for J; bases not matched to a gene: 7. Germline V gene data show CDR1 as SGHRS and CDR2 as YFSETQ. This CDR3 region has 18 residues. The CDR3 here is CASSLGLAGGQTSYEQYF. DNA for the CDR3: TGCGCCAGCAGCTTAGGACTAGCGGGGGGACAAACCTCCTACGAGCAGTACTTC.

The chain joins TRBV4-3 to TRBJ1-6; 7 nucleotides match TRBD1. CDR1 is LGHNA, CDR2 YSLEER, per germline. V shed 2 bases and J 5 bases; nucleotides not matched to a gene: 6. This CDR3 comprises 16 residues. The CDR3 sequence: CASSQQTGQHNSPLHF. DNA of the CDR3: TGCGCCAGCAGCCAACAAACGGGACAGCATAATTCACCCCTCCACTTT.

V and J are TRBV6-6 and TRBJ2-3; D is perhaps TRBD1 (6 bases). CDR3 length equals 14 residues. Germline CDR1 is MNHNY and CDR2 is SVGAGI (reference sequence). V was shortened by 4 bases and J by 4 bases, with 12 bases between the two germline ends. In nucleotides, the CDR3 is TGTGCCAGCAGTTTCCAGGGGAAGGCAGATACGCAGTATTTT. This codes for CASSFQGKADTQYF.

The V call is TRBV6-6, the J call TRBJ2-2, with 8 bases lining up with TRBD1. With V trimmed by 7 bases and J by 4 bases, 8 bases remained unmatched. The CDR3 covers 15 residues. Germline assignment: CDR1 MNHNY and CDR2 SVGAGI (reference sequence). This CDR3 reads CASKTTGESTGELFF. CDR3 coding DNA: TGTGCCAGCAAGACGACAGGGGAATCCACCGGGGAGCTGTTTTTT.

This chain joins TRBV7-9 and TRBJ2-7; D is perhaps TRBD2 (5 bases). Trimming shortened V by 4 bases and J by 0 bases, and 16 bases separated the two germline ends. Germline CDR1 reads SEHNR; CDR2 reads FQNEAQ (reference sequence). The CDR3 has 16 amino acids. The CDR3 DNA follows: TGTGCCAGCAGCTCGCTCGGGTGGAGGAGCTCCTACGAGCAGTACTTC. Residues: CASSSLGWRSSYEQYF.

Regarding this clone: Other DNA sequences from this sample encode an identical CDR3 as well. The chain carries TRBV6-1 and TRBJ1-2, with D unresolved. The CDR3 covers 14 residues. Per the germline V gene, CDR1 is MNHNS and CDR2 is SASEGT. The V end was cut by 1 base, the J end by 2 bases, with 8 bases between. CDR3 in DNA: TGTGCCAGCAGTGAAGGGGCCGCGAACTATGGCTACACCTTC. This gives the protein CASSEGAANYGYTF.

The chain links TRBV9 to TRBJ2-2, with TRBD2 matching 10 bases. The V segment lost 2 bases and the J segment 4 bases; nucleotides outside the gene matches: 11. CDR3 length equals 18 residues. CDR1 and CDR2 (germline): SGDLS, YYNGEE. The CDR3 nucleotides read TGTGCCAGCAGCGTCAGCGGGGGGGCGTTGTCGTTCACCGGGGAGCTGTTTTTT. The encoded protein is CASSVSGGALSFTGELFF. Based on the CDR3 plus reference TRBV9 and TRBJ2-2, the full variable domain is DSGVTQTPKHLITATGQRVTLRCSPRSGDLSVYWYQQSLDQGLQFLIQYYNGEERAKGNILERFSAQQFPDLHSELNLSSLELGDSALYFCASSVSGGALSFTGELFFGEGSRLTVL.

This rearrangement joins TRBV28 to TRBJ2-7; TRBD1 matches 8 bases. This CDR3 has 13 amino acids. In germline, CDR1 is MDHEN, CDR2 SYDVKM. The ends lost 1 base at V and 6 bases at J; junction bases unmatched: 2. CDR3 loop: CASSLSDRVEQYF. CDR3 DNA: TGTGCCAGCAGTTTATCGGACAGGGTCGAGCAGTACTTC.

The V gene is TRBV5-1, the J gene TRBJ2-1; 9 positions match TRBD1. Germline CDR1 is SGHRS and CDR2 is YFSETQ. V shed 4 bases, J shed 8 bases, and the junction held 7 bases outside the gene matches. The length of the CDR3 is 14 residues. The CDR3: CASSIRDRADEQFF. Here the CDR3 DNA reads TGCGCCAGCAGCATCCGGGACAGGGCCGATGAGCAGTTCTTC. Using reference TRBV5-1 and TRBJ2-1 for the parts outside the CDR3, the full variable domain is KAGVTQTPRYLIKTRGQQVTLSCSPISGHRSVSWYQQTPGQGLQFLFEYFSETQRNKGNFPGRFSGRQFSNSRSEMNVSTLELGDSALYLCASSIRDRADEQFFGPGTRLTVL.

The chain carries TRBV5-4 and TRBJ2-1, with D perhaps TRBD2 (7 bases). V lost 0 bases, J lost 7 bases, and 17 bases lay in between. This CDR3 comprises 16 residues. Germline CDR1 is SGHNT and CDR2 is YYREEE (reference sequence). In DNA form, the CDR3 reads TGTGCCAGCAGCTTGGAGCCGGGCGGGGGCCTGAATGAGCAGTTCTTC. This sequence encodes CASSLEPGGGLNEQFF.

The gene calls are TRBV2 and TRBJ1-5; possible D gene TRBD1, 5 bases. Deletions cut 6 bases from V and 0 bases from J, with 9 bases between. In germline, CDR1 is SNHLY, CDR2 FYNNEI. The CDR3 runs to 14 residues. CDR3 in amino acids: CASRGGVSNQPQHF. In nucleotides, the CDR3 is TGTGCCAGCAGGGGGGGGGTTAGCAATCAGCCCCAGCATTTT.

V is TRBV7-2 and J is TRBJ1-5; 8 bases match TRBD1. Trimming removed 3 bases from V and 0 bases from J; junction bases left unmatched: 4. Germline lookup yields CDR1 SGHTA and CDR2 FQGNSA. The CDR3 contains 16 residues. The CDR3 DNA sequence: TGTGCCAGCAGCTTGACAGGGGAGTATAGCAATCAGCCCCAGCATTTT. This codes for CASSLTGEYSNQPQHF.

V gene TRBV10-3 combines with J gene TRBJ1-1; D may be TRBD1 (6 bases). V was clipped by 0 bases and J by 4 bases, with 12 bases between them. Germline V gives CDR1 ENHRY, CDR2 SYGVKD. The CDR3 runs to 15 residues. CDR3 region: CAISESNREGTEAFF. The CDR3 DNA sequence: TGTGCCATCAGTGAGTCGAACAGGGAGGGCACTGAAGCTTTCTTT.

The rearrangement joins TRBV7-9 to TRBJ2-3, with TRBD1 as a possible D gene (6 bases). CDR3 length equals 15 residues. Trimming shortened V by 4 bases and J by 6 bases, and 17 bases separated the two germline ends. Germline CDR1 reads SEHNR; CDR2 reads FQNEAQ (reference sequence). The CDR3 coding sequence is TGTGCCAGCAGCTCCACAGGGTATTTGATGGATACGCAGTATTTT. It is translated as CASSSTGYLMDTQYF.

This rearrangement joins TRBV2 to TRBJ2-5, with D uncertain. This CDR3 comprises 12 residues. Germline assignment: CDR1 SNHLY and CDR2 FYNNEI. Trimming left V 7 bases short and J 1 base short, with 7 bases between. The CDR3 coding sequence is TGTGCCAGCACAACTACCCAAGAGACCCAGTACTTC. As protein: CASTTTQETQYF.